These 26 T cell receptor beta chains were sequenced from one sample in a study of blood T cell repertoires in COVID-19. The assay was immunoSEQ multiplex PCR, and TCRdb's table has in-frame clones only and misses some. The data hold tens of thousands of clones, with about nine tenths observed a single time. The specimen was peripheral blood. Source of these receptors: a woman older than 75 with COVID-19, enrolled during active disease.

This sequence joins TRBV12-5 and TRBJ1-5; TRBD1 matches 12 bases. V shed 0 bases and J 1 base; nucleotides not matched to a gene: 7. Germline CDR1 is LGHNT and CDR2 is FRNRAP. CDR3 length: 19 amino acids. The CDR3: CASGLVQGTGGLSNQPQHF. Written as DNA, the CDR3 is TGTGCTAGTGGTTTGGTACAGGGGACAGGGGGCCTCAGCAATCAGCCCCAGCATTTT.

This clone was seen a single time. The J gene is TRBJ2-1, the V gene TRBV27; 12 nucleotides match TRBD2. The CDR3 totals 16 residues. V gave up 4 bases and J gave up 4 bases; unmatched junction bases: 5. In germline, CDR1 is MNHEY, CDR2 SMNVEV (reference sequence). CDR3 sequence reads: CASSSPSGGDYNEQFF. CDR3 in DNA: TGTGCCAGCAGTTCCCCTAGCGGGGGGGATTACAATGAGCAGTTCTTC.

The chain uses TRBV12-2 and TRBJ1-3. TRBV12-2 is deemed a pseudogene. This CDR3 has 17 amino acids. The CDR3 DNA reads as TGTGCAAGTCGCCATGCCCCAGGACTGATCTCTGGAAACACCATATATTTT. Its protein is CASRHAPGLISGNTIYF.

The genes are TRBV5-4 and TRBJ2-7; perhaps TRBD2 as D (5 bases). V was cut by 0 bases and J by 6 bases, with 7 bases left in between. Germline V gives CDR1 SGHNT, CDR2 YYREEE (reference sequence). The CDR3 contains 12 residues. CDR3 loop: CASSLGTREQYF. In nucleotides, the CDR3 is TGTGCCAGCAGCTTGGGGACTCGCGAGCAGTACTTC.

The chain joins TRBV4-1 to TRBJ2-2; no clear D gene. The CDR3 runs 14 residues. V gave up 4 bases and J gave up 3 bases, with 9 bases separating them. Germline CDR1 MGHRA, CDR2 YSYEKL. CDR3 bases: TGCGCCAGCAGCCCTTTCATAGACACCGGGGAGCTGTTTTTT. Translating gives CASSPFIDTGELFF.

The V gene is TRBV9, the J gene TRBJ2-3, with TRBD2 matching 9 bases. The CDR3 totals 19 residues. Per the germline V gene, CDR1 is SGDLS and CDR2 is YYNGEE. J gave up 0 bases and V 0 bases, and 11 bases lay outside the gene matches. The CDR3 region has the DNA TGTGCCAGCAGCGTAGAAGCGGGGGGCTCCGATTCTAGCACAGATACGCAGTATTTT. It is translated as CASSVEAGGSDSSTDTQYF.

V is TRBV7-7 and J is TRBJ2-7; 7 bases line up with TRBD1. Germline V gene sequence: CDR1 SSHAT, CDR2 FNYEAQ (reference sequence). This CDR3 has 13 amino acids. V lost 1 base, J lost 6 bases, and 3 bases stayed unmatched. Here the CDR3 DNA reads TGTGCCAGCAGCTTAGGTGAGGGGGCCGAGCAGTACTTC. Its translation: CASSLGEGAEQYF.

This clone was observed a few times. CDR3 sequence reads: CASSLRDSPYEQYF. The CDR3 region has the DNA TGTGCCAGCAGCTTGCGGGACAGTCCCTACGAGCAGTACTTC. This chain links TRBV7-9 with TRBJ2-7; possibly TRBD1 for D (7 bases). The length of the CDR3 is 14 residues. Per germline, CDR1 SEHNR and CDR2 FQNEAQ (reference sequence). V was clipped by 3 bases and J by 2 bases, with 11 bases between them.

The rearrangement uses TRBV2 and TRBJ1-1; D not certain. The CDR3 runs 15 residues. Between the trimmed V and J ends, which lost 4 bases and 0 bases, there was a span of 12 bases. Per germline, CDR1 SNHLY and CDR2 FYNNEI. This CDR3 is CASSVYGLMNTEAFF. The CDR3 DNA is TGTGCCAGCAGTGTATATGGACTGATGAACACTGAAGCTTTCTTT.

This chain connects TRBV7-6 to TRBJ1-2; 10 nucleotides match TRBD1. The CDR3 totals 15 residues. CDR1 and CDR2 from the germline V gene are SGHVS and FNYEAQ. The V segment lost 4 bases and the J segment 4 bases; nucleotides outside the gene matches: 6. Written as DNA, the CDR3 is TGTGCCAGCAGCTACGGGACAGGGGACCCCTATGGCTACACCTTC. Translated, it gives CASSYGTGDPYGYTF.

This chain joins TRBV5-1 and TRBJ1-1; D may be TRBD1 (6 bases). The CDR3 length is 14 residues. Germline V gene sequence: CDR1 SGHRS, CDR2 YFSETQ. V shed 0 bases and J shed 6 bases, with 12 bases lying between them. CDR3: CASSLAGQRSEAFF. The CDR3 DNA sequence: TGCGCCAGCAGCTTGGCAGGACAGCGGTCTGAAGCTTTCTTT.

V and J are TRBV7-9 and TRBJ1-5; a weak D match, TRBD1 (6 bases). The CDR3 contains 16 residues. V was pared by 5 bases and J by 2 bases, with 16 bases between. Germline CDR1 is SEHNR and CDR2 is FQNEAQ (reference sequence). The CDR3 protein is CASSPSTGTGNQPQHF. The CDR3 nucleotides are TGTGCCAGCAGCCCGTCGACAGGAACAGGCAATCAGCCCCAGCATTTT. Based on the CDR3 plus reference TRBV7-9 and TRBJ1-5, the full variable domain is DTGVSQNPRHKITKRGQNVTFRCDPISEHNRLYWYRQTLGQGPEFLTYFQNEAQLEKSRLLSDRFSAERPKGSFSTLEIQRTEQGDSAMYLCASSPSTGTGNQPQHFGDGTRLSIL.

Turning to this clone: In the same sample, other DNA sequences code for this CDR3. The gene calls are TRBV7-9 and TRBJ1-1; D possibly corresponds to TRBD1 (6 bases). Germline V lookup: CDR1 SEHNR, CDR2 FQNEAQ (reference sequence). The length of the CDR3 is 13 residues. Trimming removed 4 bases from V and 2 bases from J, with 8 bases in between. The CDR3 is CASSSQGNTEAFF. The CDR3 bases are TGTGCCAGCAGCTCACAGGGAAACACTGAAGCTTTCTTT.

The V gene is TRBV7-9, the J gene TRBJ1-4, with D tentatively TRBD1 (6 bases). Germline CDR1 reads SEHNR; CDR2 reads FQNEAQ (reference sequence). Trimming pared 8 bases from V and 8 bases from J, leaving 24 bases between. The CDR3 has 16 residues. This CDR3 reads CASGNPERTEYEKLFF. CDR3 in DNA: TGTGCCAGCGGCAATCCCGAAAGGACAGAATACGAAAAACTGTTTTTT.

The gene calls are TRBV4-1 and TRBJ1-2; 8 bases match TRBD1. Germline trimming cut 3 bases from V and 6 bases from J; bases unmatched to any gene: 3. The germline V gene has CDR1 MGHRA and CDR2 YSYEKL. This CDR3 has 13 amino acids. The CDR3 loop reads CASSQPTGDGYTF. CDR3 DNA: TGCGCCAGCAGCCAGCCGACAGGGGATGGCTACACCTTC.

The chain joins TRBV27 to TRBJ2-2; D is possibly TRBD2 (6 bases). The CDR3 sequence is 15 residues long. The V end lost 6 bases, the J end lost 8 bases, and 19 bases lay between the germline ends. From germline, CDR1 is MNHEY and CDR2 SMNVEV (reference sequence). CDR3 in DNA: TGTGCCAGCAGCAGGCCGGGCCTGGGGGGAGGGGAGCTGTTTTTT. Protein product: CASSRPGLGGGELFF.

The V and J genes are TRBV29-1 and TRBJ2-6; 10 bases fit TRBD1. The V and J ends lost 7 bases and 10 bases, in that order; junction bases with no gene match: 7. This CDR3 is built from 13 residues. Germline V lookup: CDR1 SQVTM, CDR2 ANQGSEA. CDR3 in amino acids: CSAATGGENVLTF. The DNA for the CDR3 is TGCAGCGCCGCGACAGGGGGCGAGAACGTCCTGACTTTC.

The rearrangement joins TRBV4-1 to TRBJ2-5; 11 bases fit TRBD2. Germline trimming cut 4 bases from V and 2 bases from J; bases unmatched to any gene: 9. This CDR3 contains 17 residues. Germline lookup yields CDR1 MGHRA and CDR2 YSYEKL. DNA for the CDR3: TGCGCCAGCAGCCCCTCCCTGACTAGCGGGGTACAAGAGACCCAGTACTTC. Its translation is CASSPSLTSGVQETQYF.

V usage is TRBV7-3 and J usage is TRBJ1-1; 9 bases map to TRBD1. Germline lookup yields CDR1 SGHTA and CDR2 FQGTGA. J lost 1 base, V lost 4 bases, and 1 base had no gene match. This CDR3 region has 14 residues. The CDR3 DNA follows: TGTGCCAGCAGCTCGGGACAGGGGAACACTGAAGCTTTCTTT. Protein: CASSSGQGNTEAFF.

This chain links TRBV3-1 (or the pseudogene TRBV3-2) with TRBJ2-3, with 9 nucleotides matching TRBD2. Germline CDR1 LGHDT, CDR2 YNNKEL (reference sequence). The CDR3 loop spans 17 amino acids. After removal of 4 bases from V and 2 bases from J, the junction contained 10 bases not matched to a gene. The CDR3 sequence is CASSRLGSGGYTDTQYF. Here the CDR3 DNA reads TGTGCCAGCAGCCGCCTGGGGAGCGGGGGGTACACAGATACGCAGTATTTT.

The CDR3 DNA follows: TGCGCCAGCAGCTTGGGTGCGTTACAAGAGACCCAGTACTTC. This gives the protein CASSLGALQETQYF. V usage is TRBV5-1 and J usage is TRBJ2-5; D unclear. The V gene's germline CDR1 is SGHRS and CDR2 YFSETQ. Trimming pared 0 bases from V and 2 bases from J, leaving 8 bases between. CDR3 length: 14 amino acids. Full variable domain (missing parts from reference TRBV5-1 and TRBJ2-5): KAGVTQTPRYLIKTRGQQVTLSCSPISGHRSVSWYQQTPGQGLQFLFEYFSETQRNKGNFPGRFSGRQFSNSRSEMNVSTLELGDSALYLCASSLGALQETQYFGPGTRLLVL.

This chain joins TRBV5-1 and TRBJ1-5; 10 positions match TRBD1. The germline V gene encodes CDR1 SGHRS and CDR2 YFSETQ. V lost 4 bases, J lost 6 bases, and 7 bases stayed unmatched. The CDR3 totals 15 residues. The CDR3 nucleotides are TGCGCCAGCAGCGCCGGGACAGGGGAAAGTCAGCCCCAGCATTTT. Protein sequence: CASSAGTGESQPQHF.

This clone was seen a handful of times. The chain has TRBV7-6 and TRBJ2-1; D not resolved. From germline, CDR1 is SGHVS and CDR2 FNYEAQ. The germline V and J ends were trimmed by 5 bases and 0 bases, with 11 bases remaining between them. The CDR3 length is 15 residues. The DNA of the CDR3 is TGTGCCAGCAGCCTATACCTTAGCTCCTACAATGAGCAGTTCTTC. Protein sequence: CASSLYLSSYNEQFF. The whole variable domain, filled in from reference TRBV7-6 and TRBJ2-1, reads GAGVSQSPRYKVTKRGQDVALRCDPISGHVSLYWYRQALGQGPEFLTYFNYEAQQDKSGLPNDRFSAERPEGSISTLTIQRTEQRDSAMYRCASSLYLSSYNEQFFGPGTRLTVL.

The chain carries TRBV3-1 (or the pseudogene TRBV3-2) and TRBJ1-1; D is uncertain. This CDR3 has 15 amino acids. Between the trimmed V and J ends, which lost 3 bases and 3 bases, there was a span of 14 bases. Germline CDR1 and CDR2: LGHDT and YNNKEL (reference sequence). The CDR3, as DNA: TGTGCCAGCAGCCAGTCGGGGTCTTCCGACACTGAAGCTTTCTTT. The encoded protein is CASSQSGSSDTEAFF.

The chain carries TRBV21-1 and TRBJ2-2; the DNA was not compared with TRBD2, the D call given in the table. TRBV21-1 corresponds to a pseudogene. The CDR3 runs 13 residues. CDR3 DNA: TGTGCCAGCATCCCCGACTTGGGCGGGGAGCTGTTTTTT. This codes for CASIPDLGGELFF.

The chain uses TRBV9 and TRBJ2-5, with 11 positions matching TRBD1. Germline CDR1 is SGDLS and CDR2 is YYNGEE. The junction had 6 bases not matched to a gene; V was cut back by 2 bases and J by 0 bases. The CDR3 runs to 17 residues. The CDR3 protein is CASSVRGTGGYQETQYF. CDR3 nucleotides: TGTGCCAGCAGCGTCAGAGGGACAGGGGGGTACCAAGAGACCCAGTACTTC.